This T cell receptor (beta chain) appears in the sequencing data of a study of T cells in Graves' hyperthyroidism and ophthalmopathy. Study-wide results and limits: Model predictions of ophthalmopathy came a median 6.5 months before onset.

Template material for amplifying TCR beta CDR3 regions consisted of RNA transcripts. During a first-round RT-PCR of the TCR CDR3, the HTBI primer set was used. MiXCR, run by TCRdb on the multiplex PCR reads, gives a single entry per CDR3 protein. The table shows fewer than 450,000 distinct CDR3 sequences, with nearly 15% occurring only once. This clonotype was recorded at least ten times. Its cognate antigen is unknown. This TCR came from a woman between 55 and 75 years old with Graves' ophthalmopathy. The sequenced material came from blood.

CDR3 nucleotides: TGTGCCAGCAGCTTACTAGCGGGAGTCGACACCGGGGAGCTGTTTTTT. This sequence encodes CASSLLAGVDTGELFF. The rearrangement uses TRBV7-3 and TRBJ2-2, with TRBD2 matching over 10 bases. The CDR3 covers 16 residues. J was trimmed by 3 bases and V by 2 bases; bases with no gene match: 3. Germline V gives CDR1 SGHTA, CDR2 FQGTGA.